This record concerns one T cell receptor beta chain sequence. These data are taken from a study of CD8 T cells in Susac syndrome. TEMRA cells were enriched by FACS, while CD8+ and CD4+ T cells were obtained through a negative isolation that was performed magnetically. Random hexamers were used to reverse transcribe an amount of roughly 0.45 to 1 ug RNA. TCRdb called the immunoSEQ multiplex PCR reads again in MiXCR, with one record for every CDR3 protein. The repertoire holds more than 110,000 distinct CDR3 sequences, with 85% to 95% as singletons. This receptor was identified in a human donor with Susac syndrome. Sequencing was carried out using CD4+ T cells from PBMCs.

The DNA of the CDR3 is TGTGCCAGCAGCTTAGCTCCCTCCTCCTACGAGCAGTACTTC. Translation: CASSLAPSSYEQYF. The chain recombines TRBV7-9 with TRBJ2-7, with no clear D. The CDR3 runs to 14 residues. V was trimmed by 0 bases and J by 0 bases, leaving 6 bases between them. In germline, CDR1 is SEHNR, CDR2 FQNEAQ (reference sequence).